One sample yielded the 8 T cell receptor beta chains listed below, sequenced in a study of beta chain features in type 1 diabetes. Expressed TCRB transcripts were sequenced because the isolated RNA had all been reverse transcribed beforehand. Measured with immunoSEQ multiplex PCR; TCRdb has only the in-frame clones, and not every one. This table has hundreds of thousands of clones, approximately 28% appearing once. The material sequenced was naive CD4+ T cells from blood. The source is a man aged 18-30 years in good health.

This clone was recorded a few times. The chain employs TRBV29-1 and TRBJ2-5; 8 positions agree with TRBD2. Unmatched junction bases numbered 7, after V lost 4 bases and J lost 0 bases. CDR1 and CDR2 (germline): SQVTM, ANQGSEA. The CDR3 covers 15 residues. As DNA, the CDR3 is TGCAGCGTTGGGCACAGCGGGGGATACCAAGAGACCCAGTACTTC. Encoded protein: CSVGHSGGYQETQYF.

The CDR3 bases are TGTGCCAGCAGCGCCGGACCCTTCTCCTACGAGCAGTACTTC. Its translation: CASSAGPFSYEQYF. V usage is TRBV9 and J usage is TRBJ2-7; D unresolved. The CDR3 has 14 amino acids. The V end was cut by 3 bases, the J end by 0 bases, with 10 bases between. Looked up from germline, CDR1 is SGDLS and CDR2 is YYNGEE.

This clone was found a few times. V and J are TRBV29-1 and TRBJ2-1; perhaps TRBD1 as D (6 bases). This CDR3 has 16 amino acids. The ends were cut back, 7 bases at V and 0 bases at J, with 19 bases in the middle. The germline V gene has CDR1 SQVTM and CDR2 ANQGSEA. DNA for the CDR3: TGCAGCGCCGCACCCTTGACAGGAAGCTCCTACAATGAGCAGTTCTTC. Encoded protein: CSAAPLTGSSYNEQFF.

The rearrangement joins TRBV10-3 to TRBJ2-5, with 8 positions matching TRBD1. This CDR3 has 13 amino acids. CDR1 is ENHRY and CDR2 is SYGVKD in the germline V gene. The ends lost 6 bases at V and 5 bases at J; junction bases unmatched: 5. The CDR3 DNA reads TGTGCCATCAGCTGGACAGGGAGGGAGACCCAGTACTTC. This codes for CAISWTGRETQYF.

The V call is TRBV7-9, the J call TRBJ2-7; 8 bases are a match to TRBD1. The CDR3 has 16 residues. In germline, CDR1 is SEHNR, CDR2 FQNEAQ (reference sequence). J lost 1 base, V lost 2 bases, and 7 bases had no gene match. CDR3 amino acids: CASSLPGQVLSYEQYF. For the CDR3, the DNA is TGTGCCAGCAGCTTACCGGGACAGGTTCTTTCCTACGAGCAGTACTTC.

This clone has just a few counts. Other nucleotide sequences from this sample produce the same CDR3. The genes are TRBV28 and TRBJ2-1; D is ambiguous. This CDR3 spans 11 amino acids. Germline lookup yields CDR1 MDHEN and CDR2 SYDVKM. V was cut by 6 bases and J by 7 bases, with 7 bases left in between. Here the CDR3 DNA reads TGTGCCAGCAGCCCGAGGAATGAGCAGTTCTTC. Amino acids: CASSPRNEQFF.

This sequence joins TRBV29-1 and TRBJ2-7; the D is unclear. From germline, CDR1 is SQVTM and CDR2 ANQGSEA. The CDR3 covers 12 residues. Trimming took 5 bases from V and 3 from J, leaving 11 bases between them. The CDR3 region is CSVRPSSYEQYF. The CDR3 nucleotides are TGCAGCGTTCGTCCAAGTAGCTACGAGCAGTACTTC.

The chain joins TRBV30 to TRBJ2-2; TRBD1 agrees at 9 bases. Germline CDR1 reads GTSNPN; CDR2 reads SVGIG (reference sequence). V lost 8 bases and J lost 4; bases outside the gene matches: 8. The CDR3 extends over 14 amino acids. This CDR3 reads CALGQGLLTGELFF. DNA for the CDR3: TGTGCCCTAGGACAGGGGCTACTCACCGGGGAGCTGTTTTTT.